The entry that follows covers one T cell receptor (beta chain) sequence. This entry is derived from a study of T cells after yellow fever vaccination. Each CDR3 protein is one row after TCRdb ran MiXCR on the 5' RACE reads. The table records 150,000 to 200,000 distinct CDR3 sequences, about 7% of them present only once. Germline V gene data show CDR1 as MNHNS and CDR2 as SASEGT. The CDR3 sequence is 16 residues long. The V segment lost 4 bases and the J segment 6 bases; nucleotides outside the gene matches: 9. The chain has TRBV6-1 and TRBJ1-5; 10 bases align to TRBD1. The sequencing here drew on CD4+ T cells sorted from PBMCs, taken 5 days after the first yellow fever vaccination. The clonotype originates from a man in his late teens or twenties who received the YFV17D yellow fever vaccine. The CDR3 region is CASSARTGGDGQPQHF. CDR3 DNA: TGTGCCAGCAGTGCGCGGACAGGGGGTGATGGTCAGCCCCAGCATTTT.